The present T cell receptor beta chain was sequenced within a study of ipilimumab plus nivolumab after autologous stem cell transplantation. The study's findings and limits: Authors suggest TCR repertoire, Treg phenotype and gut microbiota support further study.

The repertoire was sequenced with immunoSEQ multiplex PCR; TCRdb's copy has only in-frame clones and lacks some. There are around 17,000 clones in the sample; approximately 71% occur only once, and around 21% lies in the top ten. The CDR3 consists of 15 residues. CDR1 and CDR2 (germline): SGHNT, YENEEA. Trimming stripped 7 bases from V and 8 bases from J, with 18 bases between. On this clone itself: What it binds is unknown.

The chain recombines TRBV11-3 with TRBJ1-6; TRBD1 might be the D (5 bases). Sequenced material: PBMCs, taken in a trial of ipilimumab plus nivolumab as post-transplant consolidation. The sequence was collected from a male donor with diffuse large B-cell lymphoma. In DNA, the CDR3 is TGTGCCAGCACCCTTCGGGGGGGAAGGGATTCACCCCTCCACTTT. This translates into CASTLRGGRDSPLHF.